The 26 T cell receptor beta chains below were found in one sample sequenced in a study of regulatory T cells in long-lasting Graves disease. Indicated time point: persistent/refractory GD, antithyroid drugs over 5 years with positive TRAb. The TCR library was prepared using RNA isolated from PBMCs. CDR3-region Arm-PCR and iRepertoire HTBI primers produced the TCR beta libraries. Each CDR3 protein gets one entry after TCRdb re-called the multiplex PCR reads with MiXCR. The profile shows around 460,000 distinct CDR3 sequences, 20% to 25% of them singletons. The sequenced sample was peripheral blood mononuclear cells (PBMCs), obtained when the disease was refractory, from a patient treated with antithyroid drugs. Source of these receptors: a female donor with Graves disease.

About this clonotype: The CDR3 ends on some other residue instead of the conserved phenylalanine or tryptophan, so this is likely a read error. CDR3 loop: CASSFGGTGYEQYL. The CDR3 bases are TGTGCCAGCAGTTTCGGGGGGACTGGCTACGAGCAGTACCTC. The V gene is TRBV28, the J gene TRBJ2-7; TRBD2 agrees at 7 bases. Germline CDR1 MDHEN, CDR2 SYDVKM. Germline trimming cut 3 bases from V and 3 bases from J; bases unmatched to any gene: 5. The CDR3 loop spans 14 amino acids.

At least ten counts were recorded for this clonotype. The V call is TRBV2, the J call TRBJ1-4; no definite D call. The CDR3 is made up of 16 amino acids. The germline V and J ends were trimmed by 1 base and 7 bases, with 16 bases remaining between them. Germline V gene lookup returns CDR1 SNHLY and CDR2 FYNNEI. CDR3 DNA sequence: TGTGCCAGCAGTGAAGATCGTGGAGGAGGAGGTGAAAAACTGTTTTTT. Translation gives CASSEDRGGGGEKLFF. Combining the CDR3 with reference TRBV2 and TRBJ1-4 gives the whole variable domain EPEVTQTPSHQVTQMGQEVILRCVPISNHLYFYWYRQILGQKVEFLVSFYNNEISEKSEIFDDQFSVERPDGSNFTLKIRSTKLEDSAMYFCASSEDRGGGGEKLFFGSGTQLSVL.

Only a few counts were recorded for this clonotype. The chain employs TRBV5-1 and TRBJ1-1, with D possibly matching TRBD1 (5 bases). V lost 4 bases and J lost 5, with 24 bases in between. Germline V lookup: CDR1 SGHRS, CDR2 YFSETQ. This CDR3 is 17 amino acids long. The CDR3 nucleotides are TGCGCCAGCAGCCTGGGGGAGTCAGGGTGGGTGAGAACTGAAGCTTTCTTT. It specifies CASSLGESGWVRTEAFF.

The chain links TRBV9 to TRBJ1-2, with a possible D match to TRBD1 (5 bases). Trimming took 0 bases from V and 6 from J, leaving 12 bases between them. The length of the CDR3 is 14 residues. Germline V gene data show CDR1 as SGDLS and CDR2 as YYNGEE. CDR3 in amino acids: CASSVEGASDGYTF. The CDR3 coding sequence is TGTGCCAGCAGCGTAGAAGGGGCCAGCGATGGCTACACCTTC.

This clonotype has ten or more counts. The chain joins TRBV19 to TRBJ1-6; possible D gene TRBD1, 6 bases. V lost 0 bases and J lost 7, with 13 bases in between. The CDR3 covers 16 residues. Per the germline V gene, CDR1 is LNHDA and CDR2 is SQIVND (reference sequence). CDR3: CASSIDQGRWNSPLHF. The CDR3 coding sequence is TGTGCCAGTAGTATAGATCAGGGGCGGTGGAATTCACCCCTCCACTTT.

This clonotype was recorded many times. The rearrangement uses TRBV20-1 and TRBJ1-1; D ambiguous. The CDR3 spans 10 residues. CDR1 is DFQATT and CDR2 is SNEGSKA in the germline V gene (reference sequence). The V end was cut by 2 bases, the J end by 11 bases, with 9 bases between. The chain's CDR3 is CSARKQPAFF. The CDR3 bases are TGCAGTGCTAGAAAACAACCTGCTTTCTTT.

There are many counts of this clonotype. This chain joins TRBV11-3 and TRBJ1-2, with unresolved D. This CDR3 has 14 residues. V lost 4 bases to trimming and J lost 8 bases, with 17 bases between them. CDR1 SGHNT and CDR2 YENEEA come from the germline V gene. The CDR3 DNA reads TGTGCCAGCAGCTCAGAGAAAGGGCCGGGGGGCTACACCTTC. Residues: CASSSEKGPGGYTF.

This clonotype was recorded a few times. The chain uses TRBV20-1 and TRBJ2-7; the D is unclear. The CDR3 is 13 residues long. Between the trimmed V and J ends, which lost 4 bases and 0 bases, there was a span of 10 bases. Germline-derived CDR1 and CDR2 are DFQATT and SNEGSKA (reference sequence). CDR3 nucleotides: TGCAGTGCTAAAGCCCCGAGCTCCTACGAGCAGTACTTC. Translated, it gives CSAKAPSSYEQYF.

The chain is built from TRBV29-1 and TRBJ1-2; D is undetermined. The CDR3 has 11 amino acids. Per germline, CDR1 SQVTM and CDR2 ANQGSEA. V lost 1 base and J lost 6, with 6 bases in between. The CDR3 loop is CSVEVGNGYTF. The CDR3 bases are TGCAGCGTTGAAGTGGGCAATGGCTACACCTTC.

This clonotype appeared many times. J is TRBJ2-7 and V is TRBV6-1; D not resolved. The CDR3 spans 17 residues. Germline-derived CDR1 and CDR2 are MNHNS and SASEGT. The ends were cut back, 6 bases at V and 4 bases at J, with 25 bases in the middle. The CDR3 DNA reads as TGTGCCAGCAGCCGCACCCGAACGGCGGATCGTCGGTACGAGCAGTACTTC. This encodes CASSRTRTADRRYEQYF.

This clonotype was seen at least ten times. This chain connects TRBV11-2 to TRBJ2-3; maybe TRBD2 (6 bases). The CDR3 loop spans 18 amino acids. V was pared by 2 bases and J by 0 bases, with 18 bases between. Germline V gives CDR1 SGHAT, CDR2 FQNNGV. CDR3 region: CASSLRVAGRSSTDTQYF. CDR3 in DNA: TGTGCCAGCAGCTTAAGGGTGGCGGGGAGATCTAGCACAGATACGCAGTATTTT.

This clonotype was picked up a small number of times. This chain uses TRBV20-1 with TRBJ1-1, with D uncertain. The CDR3 totals 11 residues. Germline V gene sequence: CDR1 DFQATT, CDR2 SNEGSKA (reference sequence). Deletions cut 6 bases from V and 1 base from J, with 6 bases between. CDR3 DNA sequence: TGCAGTGCCCTTGGGAACACTGAAGCTTTCTTT. Residues: CSALGNTEAFF.

The chain is built from TRBV6-1 and TRBJ1-1, with 9 nucleotides matching TRBD1. The CDR3 is made up of 15 amino acids. Germline V gives CDR1 MNHNS, CDR2 SASEGT. V was pared by 6 bases and J by 1 base, with 6 bases of the junction left unmatched. CDR3 DNA: TGTGCCAGCAGCGAGGGGACAGGGTCGAACACTGAAGCTTTCTTT. It translates to CASSEGTGSNTEAFF.

This chain uses TRBV10-3 with TRBJ2-7, with D unclear. V lost 4 bases to trimming and J lost 2 bases, with 12 bases between them. CDR1 is ENHRY, CDR2 SYGVKD, per germline. CDR3 length equals 14 residues. The CDR3 here is CAISGGDGPYEQYF. The CDR3 coding sequence is TGTGCCATCAGTGGAGGTGACGGTCCCTACGAGCAGTACTTC.

The rearrangement joins TRBV5-6 to TRBJ1-1; no reliable D call. CDR1 is SGHDT, CDR2 YYEEEE, per germline. The germline V and J ends were trimmed by 2 bases and 6 bases, with 23 bases remaining between them. The CDR3 is 17 residues long. CDR3 loop: CASSFGWSGEGVPEAFF. In DNA form, the CDR3 reads TGTGCCAGCAGCTTCGGATGGTCGGGCGAGGGAGTCCCTGAAGCTTTCTTT. Using reference TRBV5-6 and TRBJ1-1 for the parts outside the CDR3, the full variable domain is DAGVTQSPTHLIKTRGQQVTLRCSPKSGHDTVSWYQQALGQGPQFIFQYYEEEERQRGNFPDRFSGHQFPNYSSELNVNALLLGDSALYLCASSFGWSGEGVPEAFFGQGTRLTVV.

Comments on this clonotype: This could be a read error, since a much larger clone is one nucleotide away. The genes are TRBV20-1 and TRBJ2-7; TRBD1 might be the D (6 bases). The CDR3 has 13 amino acids. Germline V gene sequence: CDR1 DFQATT, CDR2 SNEGSKA (reference sequence). Here the CDR3 DNA reads TGCAGTGCTAGATCGACAGGTTCCTACGAGCGGTACTTC. This sequence encodes CSARSTGSYERYF.

The sample holds a few counts of this clonotype. V usage is TRBV20-1 and J usage is TRBJ1-1; the match to TRBD1 covers 8 bases. CDR1 is DFQATT and CDR2 is SNEGSKA in the germline V gene (reference sequence). V shed 6 bases, J shed 1 base, and the junction held 7 bases outside the gene matches. This CDR3 contains 14 residues. The CDR3 here is CSAAPQGANTEAFF. The CDR3 DNA is TGCAGTGCCGCCCCTCAGGGGGCGAACACTGAAGCTTTCTTT.

The chain recombines TRBV7-9 with TRBJ1-2, with D tentatively TRBD1 (6 bases). This CDR3 is 15 amino acids long. V lost 5 bases and J lost 7, with 20 bases in between. CDR1 is SEHNR and CDR2 is FQNEAQ in the germline V gene (reference sequence). CDR3 in amino acids: CASSLSEGGSFGYTF. DNA of the CDR3: TGTGCCAGCAGCCTCTCTGAAGGGGGTTCGTTTGGCTACACCTTC.

This clonotype was detected a few times. The chain has TRBV27 and TRBJ2-6; D gene ambiguous. There are 14 residues in the CDR3. Germline values: CDR1 MNHEY, CDR2 SMNVEV (reference sequence). Trimming took 5 bases from V and 4 from J, leaving 9 bases between them. The CDR3 loop is CASSRVSGANVLTF. CDR3 nucleotide sequence: TGTGCCAGCAGTAGGGTATCGGGGGCCAACGTCCTGACTTTC.

This clonotype showed up many times. This chain joins TRBV27 and TRBJ1-6, with D uncertain. CDR1 is MNHEY and CDR2 is SMNVEV in the germline V gene (reference sequence). Trimming took off 3 bases at V and 10 bases at J, with 10 bases between the two ends. This CDR3 contains 13 residues. CDR3 sequence reads: CASSFFPGSPLHF. The CDR3 DNA follows: TGTGCCAGCAGTTTTTTCCCGGGGTCACCCCTCCACTTT.

There are a few counts of this clonotype. V and J are TRBV29-1 and TRBJ2-5; D is possibly TRBD2 (5 bases). V lost 6 bases and J 4 bases, leaving 12 bases between the germline ends. The CDR3 totals 12 residues. Germline V gives CDR1 SQVTM, CDR2 ANQGSEA. The CDR3 DNA sequence: TGCAGCGTGGACCTAGCCGGAGAGACCCAGTACTTC. It yields the protein CSVDLAGETQYF.

This clonotype was counted many times. This chain connects TRBV11-2 to TRBJ2-5; tentative D call: TRBD1 (7 bases). The length of the CDR3 is 17 residues. The germline V gene has CDR1 SGHAT and CDR2 FQNNGV. Between the trimmed V and J ends, which lost 5 bases and 7 bases, there was a span of 26 bases. CDR3 nucleotide sequence: TGTGCCAGCAGCCAAGGGGGCGAGGCAGGGAGGCGGGGGACCCAGTACTTC. Encoded protein: CASSQGGEAGRRGTQYF.

This clonotype was seen ten or more times. The rearrangement links TRBV6-2 or TRBV6-3 to TRBJ2-5; no clear D. The V end was cut by 5 bases, the J end by 5 bases, with 12 bases between. The CDR3 extends over 13 amino acids. The V gene's germline CDR1 is MNHEY and CDR2 SVGEGT. The CDR3 reads CASSPRTGETQYF. CDR3 bases: TGTGCCAGCAGTCCAAGGACCGGGGAGACCCAGTACTTC.

Many counts were recorded for this clonotype. The J gene is TRBJ2-5, the V gene TRBV13; 7 bases line up with TRBD2. The CDR3 has 16 residues. V lost 6 bases and J lost 2; bases outside the gene matches: 12. Per the germline V gene, CDR1 is PRHDT and CDR2 is FYEKMQ (reference sequence). The CDR3 DNA reads as TGTGCCAGCAGTACTCAGCGGGGCCCCCTTCAAGAGACCCAGTACTTC. Its protein is CASSTQRGPLQETQYF.

The gene calls are TRBV28 and TRBJ2-1, with D unclear. V was trimmed by 8 bases and J by 0 bases, leaving 11 bases between them. This CDR3 is built from 14 residues. The germline V gene has CDR1 MDHEN and CDR2 SYDVKM. CDR3 region: CASQQPYSYNEQFF. CDR3 DNA: TGTGCCAGCCAACAGCCTTACTCCTACAATGAGCAGTTCTTC.

This clonotype was detected ten times or more. This chain connects TRBV7-2 to TRBJ2-5; 9 positions match TRBD2. The CDR3 has 15 amino acids. V trimming: 1 base; J trimming: 4 bases; junction bases outside the gene matches: 4. Germline loops: CDR1 SGHTA, CDR2 FQGNSA. CDR3 in amino acids: CASSLEAGGGETQYF. Written as DNA, the CDR3 is TGTGCCAGCAGCTTAGAAGCGGGGGGAGGAGAGACCCAGTACTTC.